This TCR beta chain was obtained from a study of metastatic and nonmetastatic thyroid tumors. Study-level results: As reported, TCR beta diversity in blood and tumor was significantly higher in malignant thyroid tumors than in benign nodules.

Using MiXCR, TCRdb re-called clones from the PCR reads. The sample includes roughly 8,000 clones, less than 35% of them seen just once. Every patient was untreated before thyroid surgery. Worth noting for this clone: The antigen is not known.

The source of this sequence is a female donor with papillary thyroid cancer or a benign thyroid nodule (not recorded which). Some clones in this sample may be carry-over from other donors' samples. Sequencing was done on a sample of tumor tissue.

The CDR3 reads CASRSYSGNEQFF. CDR3 coding DNA: TGTGCCAGCAGGTCCTATAGTGGCAATGAGCAGTTCTTC. The gene calls are TRBV28 and TRBJ2-1; D remains ambiguous. The V gene lost 6 bases and the J gene lost 6 bases, with 12 bases spanning the gap. CDR1 and CDR2 from the germline V gene are MDHEN and SYDVKM. The length of the CDR3 is 13 residues.